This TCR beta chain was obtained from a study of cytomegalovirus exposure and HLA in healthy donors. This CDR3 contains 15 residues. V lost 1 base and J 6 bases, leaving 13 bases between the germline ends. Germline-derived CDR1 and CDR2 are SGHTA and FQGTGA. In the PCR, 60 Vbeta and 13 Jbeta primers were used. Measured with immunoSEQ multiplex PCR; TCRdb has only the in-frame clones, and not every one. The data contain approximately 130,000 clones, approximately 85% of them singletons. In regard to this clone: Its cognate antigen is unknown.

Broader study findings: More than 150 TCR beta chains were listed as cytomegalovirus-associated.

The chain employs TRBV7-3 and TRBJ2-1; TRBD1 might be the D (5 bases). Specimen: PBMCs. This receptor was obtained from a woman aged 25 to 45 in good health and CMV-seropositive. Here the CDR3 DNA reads TGTGCCAGCAGCTTAATGGCGACAGACTCCAATGAGCAGTTCTTC. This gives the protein CASSLMATDSNEQFF.